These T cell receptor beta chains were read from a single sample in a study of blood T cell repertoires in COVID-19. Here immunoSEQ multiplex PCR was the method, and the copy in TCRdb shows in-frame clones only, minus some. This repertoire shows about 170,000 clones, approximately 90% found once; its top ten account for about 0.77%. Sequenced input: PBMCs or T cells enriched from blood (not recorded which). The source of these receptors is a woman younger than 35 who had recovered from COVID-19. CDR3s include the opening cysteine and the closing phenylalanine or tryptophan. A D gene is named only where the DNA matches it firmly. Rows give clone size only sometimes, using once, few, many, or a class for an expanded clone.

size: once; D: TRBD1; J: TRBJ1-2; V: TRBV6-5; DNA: TGTGTCAGCAACCTGGGACAGCCTTATAACTATGGCTACACCTTC; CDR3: CVSNLGQPYNYGYTF
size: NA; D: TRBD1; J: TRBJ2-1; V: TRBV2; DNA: TGTGCCAGCTCCCCTTTGGGTGGGACAGGGATTCCTGAGCAGTTCTTC; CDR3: CASSPLGGTGIPEQFF
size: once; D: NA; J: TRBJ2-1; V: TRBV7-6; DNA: TGTGCCAGCAGCTCTGAACAGGGCCTGATATACAATGAGCAGTTCTTC; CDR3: CASSSEQGLIYNEQFF
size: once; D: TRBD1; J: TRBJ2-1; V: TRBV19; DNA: TGTGCCAGTAGTATCGGACAGGGGGCCAACAATGAGCAGTTCTTC; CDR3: CASSIGQGANNEQFF
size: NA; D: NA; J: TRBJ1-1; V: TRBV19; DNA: TGTGCCAGTAGTATAGGCCGTTTAGGGGCGAAGACTGAAGCTTTCTTT; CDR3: CASSIGRLGAKTEAFF
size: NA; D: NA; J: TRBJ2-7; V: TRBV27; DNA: TGTGCCAGCAGTTCAGGATCTCGGAGGGAGCAGTACTTC; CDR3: CASSSGSRREQYF
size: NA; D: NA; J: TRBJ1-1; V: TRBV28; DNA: TGTGCCAGCAGGTTGCAGGGTACCATTGAAGCTTTCTTT; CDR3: CASRLQGTIEAFF
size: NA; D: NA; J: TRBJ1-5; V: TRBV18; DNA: TGTGCCAGCTCAATACAGAACAATCAGCCCCAGCATTTT; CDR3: CASSIQNNQPQHF
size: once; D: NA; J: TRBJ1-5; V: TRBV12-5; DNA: TGTGCTAGTGGTTTACCAGGGCGCAATCAGCCCCAGCATTTT; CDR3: CASGLPGRNQPQHF
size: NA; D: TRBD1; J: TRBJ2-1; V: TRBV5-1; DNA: TGCGCCAGCAGTATGGACAGGGTAATCAACAATGAGCAGTTCTTC; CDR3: CASSMDRVINNEQFF
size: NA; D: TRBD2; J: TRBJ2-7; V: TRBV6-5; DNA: TGTGCCAGCATAGCTAGCGGGTCTTCCTACGAGCAGTACTTC; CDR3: CASIASGSSYEQYF
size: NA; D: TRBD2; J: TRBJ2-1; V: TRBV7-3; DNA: TGTGCCAGCAGCTCTCATGGGGCCCAGCGGGGGAATGAGCAGTTCTTC; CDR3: CASSSHGAQRGNEQFF
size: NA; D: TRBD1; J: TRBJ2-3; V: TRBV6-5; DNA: TGTGCCAGCAGCAATGGACAGGGGCGAACAGATACGCAGTATTTT; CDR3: CASSNGQGRTDTQYF
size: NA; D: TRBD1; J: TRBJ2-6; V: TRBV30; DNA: TGTGCCTGGAGTCCGGGACAGTGGAGCTCTGGGGCCAACGTCCTGACTTTC; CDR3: CAWSPGQWSSGANVLTF
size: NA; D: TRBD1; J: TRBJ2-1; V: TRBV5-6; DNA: TGTGCCAGCAGCCCGGGACAGTTTGGGAATGAGCAGTTCTTC; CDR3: CASSPGQFGNEQFF
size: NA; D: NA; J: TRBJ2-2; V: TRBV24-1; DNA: TGTGCCACCAGTGATTTGCTCCCGGGGAACACCGGGGAGCTGTTTTTT; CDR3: CATSDLLPGNTGELFF
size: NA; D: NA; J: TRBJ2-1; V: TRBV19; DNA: TGTGCCAGCTGGGGCGGGAATAATGAGTGGGGGTCCTACAATGAGCAGTTCTTC; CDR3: CASWGGNNEWGSYNEQFF
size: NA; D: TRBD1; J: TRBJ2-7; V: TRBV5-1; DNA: TGCGCCAGCAGCTTACAGACCGGGACAGGAGGTCTCTACGAGCAGTACTTC; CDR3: CASSLQTGTGGLYEQYF
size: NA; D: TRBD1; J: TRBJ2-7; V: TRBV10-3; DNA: TGTGCCATCAGGGGTCCGGGACAGGGGGGATACGAGCAGTACTTC; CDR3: CAIRGPGQGGYEQYF
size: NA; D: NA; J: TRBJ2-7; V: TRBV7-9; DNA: TGTGCCAGCAGCCTACTCCCGGACATTCATTACCACTTC; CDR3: CASSLLPDIHYHF
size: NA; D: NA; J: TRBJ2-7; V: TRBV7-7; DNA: TGTGCTAGCAGCTTAGGGGGCGGGAACGAGCAGTACTTC; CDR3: CASSLGGGNEQYF
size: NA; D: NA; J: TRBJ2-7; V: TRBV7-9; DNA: TGTGCCAGCAGCCCCACCGCGACCTACGAGCAGTACTTC; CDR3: CASSPTATYEQYF
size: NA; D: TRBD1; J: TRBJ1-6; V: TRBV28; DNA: TGTGCCAGCAGTTTATTCACCGGGACAGGGAATCCACCCCTCCACTTT; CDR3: CASSLFTGTGNPPLHF
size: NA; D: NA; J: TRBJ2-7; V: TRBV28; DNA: TGTGCCAGCAGTTCTCCGGGTCCCTACGAGCAGTACTTC; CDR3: CASSSPGPYEQYF
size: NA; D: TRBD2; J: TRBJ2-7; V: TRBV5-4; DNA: TGTGCCAGCAGCTCCGGGACTAGCTTATCGCGCTCCTACGAGCAGTACTTC; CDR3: CASSSGTSLSRSYEQYF
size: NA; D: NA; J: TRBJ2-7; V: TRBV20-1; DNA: TGCAGTGCTCATTGCGAGCAGTACTTC; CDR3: CSAHCEQYF
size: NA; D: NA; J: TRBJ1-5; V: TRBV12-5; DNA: TGTGCTAGTGGTTTGGTCCTCTTTTCTGGGCAGGGTTCTTATCAGCCCCAGCATTTT; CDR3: CASGLVLFSGQGSYQPQHF
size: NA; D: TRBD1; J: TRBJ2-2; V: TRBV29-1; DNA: TGCAGCGTGTGGGGACAGGGGAACACCGGGGAGCTGTTTTTT; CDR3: CSVWGQGNTGELFF
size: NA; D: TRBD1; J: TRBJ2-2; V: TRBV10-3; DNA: TGTGCCATCAGTACAGGGGGCGGGGAGCTGTTTTTT; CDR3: CAISTGGGELFF
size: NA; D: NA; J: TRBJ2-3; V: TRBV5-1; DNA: TGCGCCAGCAGCTTGGTAGGCGGTCCAAGCACAGATACGCAGTATTTT; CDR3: CASSLVGGPSTDTQYF
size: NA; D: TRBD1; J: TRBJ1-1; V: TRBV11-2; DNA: TGTGCCAGCAGCTTTGACAGGGGGCAGACTGAAGCTTTCTTT; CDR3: CASSFDRGQTEAFF
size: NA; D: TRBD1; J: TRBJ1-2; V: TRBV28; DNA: TGTGCCAGCAGTCCGGGACAGGGGCTTTCCTATGGCTACACCTTC; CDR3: CASSPGQGLSYGYTF
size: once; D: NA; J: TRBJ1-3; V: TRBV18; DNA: TGTGCCAGCTCACCCCTTTCCGCCAGGGGCTCTGGAAACACCATATATTTT; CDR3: CASSPLSARGSGNTIYF
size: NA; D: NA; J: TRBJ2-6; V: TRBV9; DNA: TGTGCCAGCAGCGTATTTCTCGGGGCCAACGTCCTGACTTTC; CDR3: CASSVFLGANVLTF
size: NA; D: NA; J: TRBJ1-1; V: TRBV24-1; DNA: TGTGCCACCAGTGATTGGGGGGACACTGAAGCTTTCTTT; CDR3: CATSDWGDTEAFF
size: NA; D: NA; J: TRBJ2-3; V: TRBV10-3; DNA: TGTGCCATCAGTGACAACACAGATACGCAGTATTTT; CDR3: CAISDNTDTQYF
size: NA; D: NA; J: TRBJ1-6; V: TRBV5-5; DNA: TGTGCCAGCAGCCCGGGATTAAACTCACCCCTCCACTTT; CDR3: CASSPGLNSPLHF
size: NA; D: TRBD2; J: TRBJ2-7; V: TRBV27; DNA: TGTGCCAGCAGTTTCGCGGGAGGGTTATTGGAGCAGTACTTC; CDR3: CASSFAGGLLEQYF
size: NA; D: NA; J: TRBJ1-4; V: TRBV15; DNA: TGTGCCACCAGCAGAGATGACAGGCCTGCCAAACTGTTTTTT; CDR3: CATSRDDRPAKLFF
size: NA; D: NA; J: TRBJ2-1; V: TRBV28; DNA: TGTGCCAGCCGACATAGTAGCGGCAGAACCTACAATGAGCAGTTCTTC; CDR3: CASRHSSGRTYNEQFF
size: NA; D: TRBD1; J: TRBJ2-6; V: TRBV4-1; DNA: TGCGCCAGCAGCCAAGGGACAGGACGCTCGGGGGCCAACGTCCTGACTTTC; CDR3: CASSQGTGRSGANVLTF
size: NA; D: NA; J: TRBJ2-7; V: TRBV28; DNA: TGTGCCAGCAGTTTATTCCGGGGGTCAGGGGGCGAGCAGTACTTC; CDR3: CASSLFRGSGGEQYF